A single sample is the source of the 15 T cell receptor beta chains below, sequenced in a study of blood T cell repertoires in COVID-19. TCRdb keeps only in-frame clones here, not all; method: immunoSEQ multiplex PCR. The sample contains a few hundred thousand clones, 88% of which appear only once. The specimen sequenced was PBMCs or T cells enriched from blood (not recorded which). The receptors originated from a woman aged 40 to 50 who had recovered from COVID-19.

The chain has TRBV19 and TRBJ2-7; TRBD2 matches at 11 bases. The germline V gene encodes CDR1 LNHDA and CDR2 SQIVND (reference sequence). V shed 6 bases, J shed 0 bases, and the junction held 4 bases outside the gene matches. This CDR3 is 15 amino acids long. The CDR3 is CASSPLAGASYEQYF. In DNA, the CDR3 is TGTGCCAGTAGCCCACTAGCGGGGGCCTCCTACGAGCAGTACTTC.

J is TRBJ2-7 and V is TRBV12-5; D gene unclear. The germline gives CDR1 LGHNT, CDR2 FRNRAP. The CDR3 is made up of 12 amino acids. V was trimmed by 7 bases and J by 1 base, leaving 8 bases between them. The CDR3: CASARVSYEQYF. The DNA for the CDR3 is TGTGCTAGTGCCCGGGTATCCTACGAGCAGTACTTC.

This clone has just a few counts. The chain combines TRBV14 with TRBJ2-7; the D gene is possibly TRBD2 (5 bases). V gave up 2 bases and J gave up 4 bases, with 12 bases separating them. The length of the CDR3 is 14 residues. CDR1 and CDR2 (germline): SGHDN, FVKESK. The CDR3 spells CASSQTPRVYEQYF. The CDR3 DNA is TGTGCCAGCAGCCAAACTCCGAGGGTTTACGAGCAGTACTTC.

The J gene is TRBJ2-7, the V gene TRBV6-5; 11 bases map to TRBD2. J lost 1 base, V lost 11 bases, and 4 bases had no gene match. This CDR3 is 13 amino acids long. Germline CDR1 and CDR2: MNHEY and SVGAGI. The CDR3 sequence is CAATSGSSYEQYF. DNA for the CDR3: TGTGCCGCTACTAGCGGGAGTTCCTACGAGCAGTACTTC.

This chain uses TRBV11-3 with TRBJ2-1; D is perhaps TRBD2 (6 bases). Trimming removed 3 bases at V and 15 bases at J, with 15 bases between. Germline V gene lookup returns CDR1 SGHNT and CDR2 YENEEA. The CDR3 extends over 12 amino acids. Written as DNA, the CDR3 is TGTGCCAGCAGCTTCGGGGAGGATAACCCGTTCTTC. This sequence encodes CASSFGEDNPFF.

The J gene is TRBJ1-2, the V gene TRBV21-1; the DNA was not compared with TRBD1, the D call given in the table. TRBV21-1 is reported as a pseudogene. The CDR3 length is 16 residues. The CDR3 region has the DNA TGTGCCAGCAGCAACTATGGGCAGAAAATCCTCTATGGCTACACCTTC. Translation gives CASSNYGQKILYGYTF.

The chain is built from TRBV11-2 and TRBJ2-2; 12 nucleotides match TRBD2. There are 16 residues in the CDR3. The germline CDR1 and CDR2 sequences are SGHAT and FQNNGV. The ends lost 4 bases at V and 7 bases at J; junction bases unmatched: 7. The CDR3 coding sequence is TGTGCCAGCAGCTCCTGGACTAGCGGGGCCCACGGGGAGCTGTTTTTT. It is translated as CASSSWTSGAHGELFF.

The rearrangement joins TRBV18 to TRBJ1-2; no reliable D call. This CDR3 is built from 13 residues. CDR1 is KGHSH and CDR2 is LQKENI in the germline V gene. V was pared by 3 bases and J by 4 bases, with 9 bases between. CDR3 sequence (DNA): TGTGCCAGCTCACCGGAGGTCCTCTATGGCTACACCTTC. Its translation: CASSPEVLYGYTF. Complete variable domain (other parts from reference TRBV18 and TRBJ1-2): NAGVMQNPRHLVRRRGQEARLRCSPMKGHSHVYWYRQLPEEGLKFMVYLQKENIIDESGMPKERFSAEFPKEGPSILRIQQVVRGDSAAYFCASSPEVLYGYTFGSGTRLTVV.

The J gene is TRBJ2-7, the V gene TRBV7-8; the D gene is possibly TRBD1 (5 bases). The CDR3 runs 13 residues. V gave up 5 bases and J gave up 4 bases, with 12 bases separating them. CDR1 and CDR2 (germline): SGHVS, FQNEAQ. The CDR3 coding sequence is TGTGCCAGCAGCGCGACAGCACTTTACGAGCAGTACTTC. Translating gives CASSATALYEQYF.

J is TRBJ2-1 and V is TRBV7-6, with 7 positions matching TRBD2. Germline V gene data show CDR1 as SGHVS and CDR2 as FNYEAQ. The CDR3 is made up of 19 amino acids. V lost 5 bases to trimming and J lost 2 bases; unmatched junction nucleotides: 18. CDR3 loop: CASSPKYWWRGSPYNEQFF. CDR3 coding DNA: TGTGCCAGCAGCCCAAAGTATTGGTGGCGCGGGAGCCCCTACAATGAGCAGTTCTTC.

This chain connects TRBV6-5 to TRBJ1-2; 7 nucleotides agree with TRBD1. V was clipped by 8 bases and J by 5 bases; unmatched bases: 8. The germline V gene has CDR1 MNHEY and CDR2 SVGAGI. The CDR3 consists of 13 residues. The chain's CDR3 is CASSIQGEYGYTF. The CDR3, as DNA: TGTGCCAGCTCAATTCAGGGGGAGTATGGCTACACCTTC.

The V gene is TRBV4-3, the J gene TRBJ1-1, with 8 bases aligning to TRBD1. Germline values: CDR1 LGHNA, CDR2 YSLEER. With V trimmed by 0 bases and J by 6 bases, 6 bases remained unmatched. The CDR3 is made up of 15 amino acids. The CDR3 DNA reads as TGCGCCAGCAGCCAAGAGCCAGGGGGCTTCGCTGAAGCTTTCTTT. It specifies CASSQEPGGFAEAFF.

The chain employs TRBV2 and TRBJ1-3; D is perhaps TRBD1 (6 bases). This CDR3 spans 19 amino acids. V shed 0 bases and J shed 1 base, with 19 bases lying between them. The germline V gene encodes CDR1 SNHLY and CDR2 FYNNEI. The CDR3 region is CASSEAGTWGLLSGNTIYF. In DNA, the CDR3 is TGTGCCAGCAGTGAAGCTGGGACATGGGGCCTCTTATCTGGAAACACCATATATTTT.

V gene TRBV5-1 combines with J gene TRBJ1-5, with a possible D match to TRBD1 (5 bases). Germline CDR1 and CDR2: SGHRS and YFSETQ. The CDR3 runs to 16 residues. The germline V and J ends were trimmed by 0 bases and 4 bases, with 14 bases remaining between them. The CDR3 region is CASSLGTGGVNQPQHF. The CDR3 DNA reads as TGCGCCAGCAGCTTGGGGACTGGGGGGGTTAATCAGCCCCAGCATTTT.

This clone was counted between two and nine times. This chain links TRBV6-1 with TRBJ1-5; 8 bases fit TRBD1. V trimming: 4 bases; J trimming: 4 bases; junction bases outside the gene matches: 9. The length of the CDR3 is 16 residues. The germline gives CDR1 MNHNS, CDR2 SASEGT. CDR3 sequence: CASSGFRGRRNQPQHF. CDR3 nucleotide sequence: TGTGCCAGCAGTGGGTTCAGGGGGCGTAGAAATCAGCCCCAGCATTTT.